This T cell receptor (beta chain) was observed in a study of T cell responses to AZD1222 COVID-19 vaccine. The overall study: Combined were second doses at about 4 or about 12 weeks.

Overall study results and limits: It should be noted that donors were predominantly white British and more often female, and clonal diversity was possibly underestimated.

About this clone: The antigen is unknown. Other nucleotide sequences in the sample specify the same CDR3.

The CDR3 is 14 amino acids. V was pared by 6 bases and J by 0 bases, with 4 bases of the junction left unmatched. Germline V gene lookup returns CDR1 MNHEY and CDR2 SVGAGI. Only in-frame clones appear in the TCRdb table, and some are missing; sequencing was by immunoSEQ multiplex PCR. The table has about 86,000 clones, over 85% seen once. The sample consisted of peripheral blood, taken on day 0 of AZD1222 vaccination. The V call is TRBV6-5, the J call TRBJ1-1; 7 bases match TRBD1. The clonotype comes from an adult in good health. The DNA for the CDR3 is TGTGCCAGCAGCCCGGGACAGATGAACACTGAAGCTTTCTTT. Its protein product is CASSPGQMNTEAFF.